This TCR beta chain was identified during a study of T cells in Graves' hyperthyroidism and ophthalmopathy. Diagnosis rested on symptoms, serum thyroxine and TRAb, thyroid ultrasound, and orbital computed tomography. This CDR3 spans 15 amino acids. In germline, CDR1 is DFQATT, CDR2 SNEGSKA (reference sequence). V was clipped by 5 bases and J by 0 bases, with 14 bases between them. Points on this clonotype: Antigen unknown.

RNA transcripts gave rise to amplified TCR beta CDR3 regions. The HTBI primer set served for first-round RT-PCR of the TCR CDR3. TCRdb called the multiplex PCR reads again in MiXCR, with one record for every CDR3 protein. Of about 560,000 distinct CDR3 sequences listed, approximately 14% are singletons. The study, taken as a whole, reports: The model anticipated ophthalmopathy a median about 7 months pre-onset.

Sequences were obtained from blood. The V call is TRBV20-1, the J call TRBJ1-3; D is possibly TRBD1 (5 bases). The source is a woman aged 25 to 39 with Graves' hyperthyroidism. This chain's CDR3 is CSALPQGFSGNTIYF. As DNA, the CDR3 is TGCAGTGCTCTCCCCCAGGGTTTCTCTGGAAACACCATATATTTT.